The next 15 T cell receptor beta chains were all read from a single sample in a study of T cells after posttransplantation cyclophosphamide. The repertoire was sequenced with immunoSEQ multiplex PCR; TCRdb's copy has only in-frame clones and lacks some. Of tens of thousands of clones in the sample, approximately 87% are singletons; the top ten hold 9% to 14%. A marrow graft followed busulfan-fludarabine conditioning, with cyclophosphamide on days +3 and +4. This specimen was PBMCs, taken after allogeneic stem cell transplant with posttransplant cyclophosphamide. Receptors originate from a female patient between 25 and 45 years old who received an allogeneic stem cell transplant from an unrelated donor, was CMV-positive, and had no GVHD. The T cells may partly be graft donor cells.

The chain uses TRBV5-1 and TRBJ2-3; 10 bases align to TRBD1. V was clipped by 8 bases and J by 4 bases; unmatched bases: 10. Germline CDR1 and CDR2: SGHRS and YFSETQ. This CDR3 spans 15 amino acids. The CDR3 reads CASCRDRGWPDTQYF. DNA for the CDR3: TGCGCCAGTTGTCGGGACAGGGGTTGGCCAGATACGCAGTATTTT.

The CDR3 DNA reads TGTGCCAGCAGTGTCTCGGTGACAGGGTTGGGCTACACCTTC. Translation gives CASSVSVTGLGYTF. V and J are TRBV6-1 and TRBJ1-2; 7 nucleotides agree with TRBD1. The V gene end was trimmed by 4 bases and the J gene end by 8 bases; junction bases not matched to a gene: 10. The germline gives CDR1 MNHNS, CDR2 SASEGT. This CDR3 has 14 residues.

The chain employs TRBV5-4 and TRBJ2-7; 7 bases fit TRBD1. Germline lookup yields CDR1 SGHNT and CDR2 YYREEE (reference sequence). V gave up 0 bases and J gave up 3 bases; unmatched junction bases: 3. The CDR3 loop spans 14 amino acids. The CDR3 region is CASSLGDSNYEQYF. As DNA, the CDR3 is TGTGCCAGCAGCTTGGGGGACAGTAACTACGAGCAGTACTTC.

The chain employs TRBV30 and TRBJ1-2; D may be TRBD1 (6 bases). With 2 bases removed from V and 4 bases from J, the gap between germline ends came to 11 bases. The CDR3 runs 13 residues. Germline CDR1 is GTSNPN and CDR2 is SVGIG (reference sequence). The DNA for the CDR3 is TGTGCCTGGAGTATGACAGGACCCTATGGCTACACCTTC. Translation gives CAWSMTGPYGYTF. Combining the CDR3 with reference TRBV30 and TRBJ1-2 gives the whole variable domain SQTIHQWPATLVQPVGSPLSLECTVEGTSNPNLYWYRQAAGRGLQLLFYSVGIGQISSEVPQNLSASRPQDRQFILSSKKLLLSDSGFYLCAWSMTGPYGYTFGSGTRLTVV.

The chain joins TRBV6-5 to TRBJ2-5; TRBD2 might be the D (6 bases). Trimming cost V 0 bases and J 4 bases, with 15 bases left between them. Germline assignment: CDR1 MNHEY and CDR2 SVGAGI. This CDR3 has 16 amino acids. CDR3 amino acids: CASSYSRGARGETQYF. DNA for the CDR3: TGTGCCAGCAGTTACTCGCGGGGAGCGAGGGGAGAGACCCAGTACTTC.

The CDR3 here is CASSQDRAGALNTEAFF. The CDR3, as DNA: TGCGCCAGCAGCCAAGATCGAGCGGGGGCGCTGAACACTGAAGCTTTCTTT. The V call is TRBV4-1, the J call TRBJ1-1; D is possibly TRBD1 (6 bases). The CDR3 loop spans 17 amino acids. V lost 0 bases and J lost 0, with 14 bases in between. Germline V gene sequence: CDR1 MGHRA, CDR2 YSYEKL.

About this clone: Other DNA sequences in this sample translate to the same CDR3. The CDR3: CASSPGFEQYF. The CDR3 bases are TGTGCCAGCAGCCCGGGGTTCGAGCAGTACTTC. The rearrangement links TRBV7-9 to TRBJ2-7; tentative D call: TRBD2 (5 bases). Germline-derived CDR1 and CDR2 are SEHNR and FQNEAQ (reference sequence). Trimming stripped 5 bases from V and 6 bases from J, with 8 bases between. CDR3 length: 11 amino acids.

This chain joins TRBV9 and TRBJ2-5; 12 nucleotides line up with TRBD2. The V gene's germline CDR1 is SGDLS and CDR2 YYNGEE. The J segment lost 2 bases and the V segment lost 0 bases, leaving 2 bases of the junction unmatched. The CDR3 spans 16 residues. CDR3 in DNA: TGTGCCAGCAGCGTAGGGACTAGCGGGATTCAAGAGACCCAGTACTTC. It is translated as CASSVGTSGIQETQYF.

The chain links TRBV5-6 to TRBJ1-5, with a tentative D call TRBD1 (5 bases). Germline loops: CDR1 SGHDT, CDR2 YYEEEE. CDR3 length equals 17 residues. Trimming left V 4 bases short and J 0 bases short, with 17 bases between. The CDR3 sequence is CASSPHVVGLSNQPQHF. DNA of the CDR3: TGTGCCAGCAGCCCCCATGTGGTGGGGCTTAGCAATCAGCCCCAGCATTTT.

This chain links TRBV9 with TRBJ2-3; D is unclear. Per germline, CDR1 SGDLS and CDR2 YYNGEE. The CDR3 runs to 13 residues. The V and J ends lost 3 bases and 2 bases respectively, with 7 bases between them. CDR3 in DNA: TGTGCCAGCAGCGCAGTGAACACAGATACGCAGTATTTT. It specifies CASSAVNTDTQYF.

This rearrangement joins TRBV28 to TRBJ2-7, with a possible D match to TRBD2 (6 bases). This CDR3 comprises 14 residues. The V end was cut by 4 bases, the J end by 7 bases, with 17 bases between. In germline, CDR1 is MDHEN, CDR2 SYDVKM. The CDR3 coding sequence is TGTGCCAGCAGTTCTGTGGAATCGGCGGGAGAGCAGTACTTC. Its protein product is CASSSVESAGEQYF.

This chain uses TRBV4-1 with TRBJ2-2, with 10 bases lining up with TRBD2. The CDR3 has 17 residues. Looked up from germline, CDR1 is MGHRA and CDR2 is YSYEKL. The junction had 9 bases not matched to a gene; V was cut back by 4 bases and J by 4 bases. CDR3 residues: CASSLQAGGPFTGELFF. The CDR3, as DNA: TGCGCCAGCAGCCTACAAGCGGGGGGGCCGTTCACCGGGGAGCTGTTTTTT.

The V and J genes are TRBV5-1 and TRBJ1-1; weak D call: TRBD1 (6 bases). Trimming cost V 0 bases and J 3 bases, with 12 bases left between them. The V gene's germline CDR1 is SGHRS and CDR2 YFSETQ. The CDR3 runs to 15 residues. This CDR3 is CASSLGGTTDTEAFF. The CDR3 nucleotides read TGCGCCAGCAGCTTGGGTGGGACAACCGACACTGAAGCTTTCTTT.

V gene TRBV6-5 combines with J gene TRBJ1-5; D not certain. There are 15 residues in the CDR3. Trimming shortened V by 6 bases and J by 5 bases, and 17 bases separated the two germline ends. The V gene's germline CDR1 is MNHEY and CDR2 SVGAGI. The CDR3 sequence is CASRTDPGGYQPQHF. The CDR3 DNA is TGTGCCAGCAGGACGGACCCCGGAGGGTATCAGCCCCAGCATTTT.

The chain recombines TRBV13 with TRBJ1-2; D unclear. V was clipped by 5 bases and J by 2 bases, with 9 bases between them. The CDR3 extends over 13 amino acids. Germline V CDR1 and CDR2: PRHDT, FYEKMQ (reference sequence). The CDR3 DNA is TGTGCCAGCAGCCGCTTGAGGAACTATGGCTACACCTTC. Protein sequence: CASSRLRNYGYTF. The full variable domain, in which reference TRBV13 and TRBJ1-2 provide the parts outside the CDR3, is AAGVIQSPRHLIKEKRETATLKCYPIPRHDTVYWYQQGPGQDPQFLISFYEKMQSDKGSIPDRFSAQQFSDYHSELNMSSLELGDSALYFCASSRLRNYGYTFGSGTRLTVV.